The rows below give T cell receptor beta chains drawn from one sample of a study of blood T cell repertoires in COVID-19. Assay: immunoSEQ multiplex PCR; the TCRdb copy retains only in-frame clones and omits some. The sample yields a few hundred thousand clones, roughly 80% seen once. Sequenced sample: peripheral blood. The receptors come from a person in their 70s with COVID-19, enrolled during active disease. CDR3s include the opening cysteine and the closing phenylalanine or tryptophan. A D gene is named only where the DNA matches it firmly. Clone size is shown for a subset of rows, as once, few, many or a class of expanded clone.

.	TRBV9	TRBD1	TRBJ2-5	CASSAGGFETQYF	TGTGCCAGCAGCGCAGGGGGTTTCGAGACCCAGTACTTC
.	TRBV7-2	TRBD1	TRBJ1-2	CASTLDREVGGYTF	TGTGCCAGCACATTGGACAGGGAGGTCGGCGGCTACACCTTC
.	TRBV19	TRBD1	TRBJ1-1	CASSTQGWGNTEAFF	TGTGCCAGTAGTACACAGGGGTGGGGGAACACTGAAGCTTTCTTT
.	TRBV27	TRBD2	TRBJ2-2	CASSNPLAGGLSGELFF	TGTGCCAGCAGCAACCCCCTAGCGGGAGGGTTGTCCGGGGAGCTGTTTTTT
.	TRBV5-1	.	TRBJ2-5	CASSLAQGPSRETQYF	TGCGCCAGCAGCTTGGCCCAGGGCCCGAGTAGGGAGACCCAGTACTTC
.	TRBV6-2/TRBV6-3	TRBD2	TRBJ2-7	CASSYSTAGGSYEQYF	TGTGCCAGCAGTTACTCGACGGCGGGAGGGTCCTACGAGCAGTACTTC
.	TRBV6-2/TRBV6-3	TRBD2	TRBJ2-3	CASSTIPGTSRFTDTQYF	TGTGCCAGCAGCACAATCCCGGGGACTAGCCGATTCACAGATACGCAGTATTTT
.	TRBV7-9	TRBD2	TRBJ2-7	CASSLGGAGVGEQYF	TGTGCCAGCAGCTTAGGGGGAGCGGGAGTCGGCGAGCAGTACTTC
.	TRBV3-1/TRBV3-2	TRBD2	TRBJ2-5	CASSTFGVVSGGIETQYF	TGTGCCAGCAGCACTTTTGGGGTGGTTTCGGGGGGGATAGAGACCCAGTACTTC
once	TRBV19	TRBD2	TRBJ2-1	CASRTGGHLNEQFF	TGTGCCAGTAGGACGGGGGGGCACCTCAATGAGCAGTTCTTC
.	TRBV2	.	TRBJ1-2	CASRQQHGYTF	TGTGCCAGCAGACAGCAACATGGCTACACCTTC
few	TRBV6-2/TRBV6-3	.	TRBJ2-6	CASSRDNSGANVLTF	TGTGCCAGCAGCCGGGACAACTCTGGGGCCAACGTCCTGACTTTC
.	TRBV3-1/TRBV3-2	.	TRBJ2-3	CASSPRDGLFLPIPDTQYF	TGTGCCAGCAGCCCCAGAGACGGACTCTTTCTTCCAATACCAGATACGCAGTATTTT
.	TRBV7-9	TRBD2	TRBJ2-5	CASSFSSGRGKETQYF	TGTGCCAGCAGCTTCTCCAGCGGGAGGGGTAAAGAGACCCAGTACTTC
.	TRBV19	TRBD1	TRBJ1-5	CASEQGFTQPQHF	TGTGCCAGTGAACAGGGGTTTACTCAGCCCCAGCATTTT
.	TRBV4-3	TRBD2	TRBJ2-3	CASSLGLAGGSTDTQYF	TGCGCCAGCAGCCTCGGACTAGCGGGAGGTTCCACAGATACGCAGTATTTT
once	TRBV28	TRBD2	TRBJ2-3	CASRKRGLAGADTQYF	TGTGCCAGCAGGAAGAGAGGACTAGCGGGGGCAGATACGCAGTATTTT
few	TRBV4-1	TRBD1	TRBJ1-2	CASSREDSPTGGVYGYTF	TGCGCCAGCAGCCGAGAAGATAGCCCGACAGGGGGAGTCTATGGCTACACCTTC
few	TRBV12-3/TRBV12-4	.	TRBJ2-5	CASPRAQYF	TGTGCCAGCCCCCGGGCCCAGTACTTC
.	TRBV15	.	TRBJ1-2	CATSPAKDRFHGYTF	TGTGCCACCAGTCCCGCCAAGGACAGATTTCATGGCTACACCTTC
.	TRBV28	TRBD1	TRBJ1-4	CASSVQGSNEKLFF	TGTGCCAGCAGTGTACAGGGGTCTAATGAAAAACTGTTTTTT
once	TRBV7-2	TRBD2	TRBJ2-7	CASSPGLAGDEQYF	TGTGCCAGCAGCCCGGGACTAGCGGGAGACGAGCAGTACTTC
.	TRBV5-4	TRBD1	TRBJ2-7	CASSHVGPGGGYEQYF	TGTGCCAGCAGCCATGTAGGGCCAGGGGGTGGCTACGAGCAGTACTTC
.	TRBV5-5	TRBD2	TRBJ2-5	CASSQDLAGGSAETQYF	TGTGCCAGCAGCCAGGATCTAGCGGGAGGGTCGGCAGAGACCCAGTACTTC
many	TRBV6-5	.	TRBJ2-7	CATQTFYEQYF	TGTGCCACCCAAACTTTCTACGAGCAGTACTTC
.	TRBV28	TRBD2	TRBJ2-1	CASLPPSGRPYNEQFF	TGTGCCAGCCTCCCCCCTAGCGGGAGACCGTACAATGAGCAGTTCTTC
.	TRBV3-1/TRBV3-2	TRBD1	TRBJ1-2	CASSQIRGGQHYGYTF	TGTGCCAGCAGCCAAATTAGAGGGGGACAGCACTATGGCTACACCTTC
.	TRBV7-2	.	TRBJ1-1	CASSLRLGEKTEAFF	TGTGCCAGCAGCTTAAGGTTAGGAGAAAAAACTGAAGCTTTCTTT
.	TRBV5-1	.	TRBJ1-1	CASSLGVGGNTEAFF	TGCGCCAGCAGCTTGGGGGTCGGCGGCAACACTGAAGCTTTCTTT
.	TRBV19	.	TRBJ2-7	CASSLGGWGSYEQYF	TGTGCCAGTAGCCTGGGAGGATGGGGGTCCTACGAGCAGTACTTC
.	TRBV5-1	.	TRBJ1-1	CASSLQGYTEAFF	TGCGCCAGCAGCCTACAGGGATACACTGAAGCTTTCTTT
.	TRBV6-1	TRBD2	TRBJ2-1	CASSEVRGLAGDEQFF	TGTGCCAGCAGTGAAGTCAGGGGACTAGCGGGAGATGAGCAGTTCTTC
few	TRBV5-1	.	TRBJ2-7	CASSLEPGASYEQYF	TGCGCCAGCAGCTTGGAGCCAGGGGCTTCCTACGAGCAGTACTTC
once	TRBV5-1	TRBD2	TRBJ2-3	CASSLPGLASTSTDTQYF	TGCGCCAGCAGCCTCCCGGGACTAGCGTCGACTAGCACAGATACGCAGTATTTT
few	TRBV6-1	.	TRBJ2-2	CASSEWHKNTGELFF	TGTGCCAGCAGTGAATGGCACAAGAACACCGGGGAGCTGTTTTTT
.	TRBV28	TRBD2	TRBJ2-3	CASSLPQRESTQYF	TGTGCCAGCAGTTTGCCCCAGCGGGAGAGTACGCAGTATTTT
.	TRBV6-2/TRBV6-3	.	TRBJ2-2	CASSYSWETGELFF	TGTGCCAGCAGTTACTCCTGGGAGACCGGGGAGCTGTTTTTT
.	TRBV27	.	TRBJ1-6	CASSPRQASSYNSPLHF	TGTGCCAGCAGTCCTAGACAGGCGAGCTCCTATAATTCACCCCTCCACTTT
.	TRBV7-2	TRBD2	TRBJ2-1	CASSLEGTSGRVNEQFF	TGTGCCAGCAGCTTAGAAGGGACTAGCGGGAGAGTCAATGAGCAGTTCTTC